Following are 7 T cell receptor beta chains from one sample sequenced in a study of shared clonotypes between healthy human individuals. The data were produced by immunoSEQ multiplex PCR, yet TCRdb's version contains in-frame clones alone and is incomplete. In the table there are approximately 1,500,000 clones, 95% to 97% of which are singletons. The source material was naive CD4+ T cells sorted from blood. Noted subset: CD45RA+ positively selected. The receptors here all came from a man aged 25-45 years in good health.

This clone has a single count. This rearrangement joins TRBV28 to TRBJ2-1; TRBD2 matches 11 bases. Looked up from germline, CDR1 is MDHEN and CDR2 is SYDVKM. The V segment lost 2 bases and the J segment 10 bases; nucleotides outside the gene matches: 4. The CDR3 runs 14 residues. This CDR3 is CASSLLAGGGEQFF. In nucleotides, the CDR3 is TGTGCCAGCAGTTTACTAGCGGGAGGAGGAGAGCAGTTCTTC.

The chain uses TRBV10-3 and TRBJ2-1; perhaps D is TRBD1 or TRBD2 (5 bases each). This CDR3 has 13 residues. The germline gives CDR1 ENHRY, CDR2 SYGVKD. V was trimmed by 11 bases and J by 8 bases, leaving 19 bases between them. The CDR3: CAAGRDLDDEQFF. The CDR3 DNA sequence: TGTGCCGCCGGACGGGACCTGGACGATGAGCAGTTCTTC.

This chain joins TRBV7-2 and TRBJ2-1; 9 bases match TRBD2. The germline CDR1 and CDR2 sequences are SGHTA and FQGNSA. Trimming removed 0 bases from V and 8 bases from J; junction bases left unmatched: 8. This CDR3 comprises 16 residues. This chain's CDR3 is CASSLATGTSLYEQFF. The CDR3 DNA is TGTGCCAGCAGCTTAGCTACCGGGACTAGCCTCTATGAGCAGTTCTTC.

The DNA of the CDR3 is TGTGCCAGCAGCTTGTTTAACAGGGCAACCTACGAGCAGTACTTC. Protein sequence: CASSLFNRATYEQYF. This sequence joins TRBV5-5 and TRBJ2-7; a possible D gene is TRBD1 (6 bases). Trimming pared 1 base from V and 2 bases from J, leaving 13 bases between. The CDR3 covers 15 residues. Germline V gene data show CDR1 as SGHKS and CDR2 as YYEKEE (reference sequence).

The chain joins TRBV6-5 to TRBJ2-5; 7 bases agree with TRBD1. The V gene end was trimmed by 5 bases and the J gene end by 11 bases; junction bases not matched to a gene: 8. The CDR3 totals 12 residues. Germline values: CDR1 MNHEY, CDR2 SVGAGI. Here the CDR3 reads CASSDQRGPQYF. CDR3 nucleotides: TGTGCCAGCAGTGATCAAAGGGGGCCTCAGTACTTC.

This chain uses TRBV4-2 with TRBJ2-3; 8 bases align to TRBD2. The CDR3 sequence is 17 residues long. V lost 6 bases to trimming and J lost 3 bases; unmatched junction nucleotides: 14. Germline V lookup: CDR1 LGHNA, CDR2 YNFKEQ. CDR3 DNA: TGTGCCAGCAGAGTACGAGCGGGGGACCTTGGAACAGATACGCAGTATTTT. This encodes CASRVRAGDLGTDTQYF.

The V call is TRBV11-2, the J call TRBJ2-5; D gene ambiguous. V lost 0 bases, J lost 2 bases, and 7 bases lay in between. Germline assignment: CDR1 SGHAT and CDR2 FQNNGV. This CDR3 spans 14 amino acids. The CDR3, as DNA: TGTGCCAGCAGCTTAGACGGCTATCAAGAGACCCAGTACTTC. It translates to CASSLDGYQETQYF.